Sequencing of this T cell receptor (beta chain) was carried out in a study of cytomegalovirus exposure and HLA in healthy donors. Amplification used 60 Vbeta primers and 13 Jbeta primers. TCRdb's table, derived via immunoSEQ multiplex PCR, lists solely in-frame clones and lacks some. The sample has 200,000 to 250,000 clones, 80% to 85% seen once; the top ten hold more than 0.6%. Trimming shortened V by 8 bases and J by 2 bases, and 3 bases separated the two germline ends. This CDR3 region has 9 residues. Germline lookup yields CDR1 DFQATT and CDR2 SNEGSKA (reference sequence). The rearrangement uses TRBV20-1 and TRBJ1-1; D is ambiguous. The clonotype originates from a boy aged 2 to 10 in good health and CMV-seronegative. Source material: PBMCs. The CDR3 sequence is CSPNTEAFF. The CDR3 DNA follows: TGCAGTCCTAACACTGAAGCTTTCTTT.